These 8 T cell receptor beta chains were all obtained from the same sample, sequenced in a study of persistence of HIV-infected CD4 T cells. No antigen is known for these receptors. Lysates of CMV-infected fibroblasts at 8 to 10 ug/mL stimulated these cells. Memory cells lacking CD40L and CD69 with high CD45RO were sorted. The immunoSEQ assay was version 4, run in survey mode. Some clones are missing from TCRdb's copy, which holds only in-frame ones; the method was immunoSEQ multiplex PCR. This sample has under 60,000 clones, with about four fifths found just once. The source was CD4+ T cells sorted from PBMCs after roughly 18-hour stimulation, collected from a patient who received antiretroviral therapy. All receptors derive from an adult man with HIV who was CMV-seropositive.

CDR3: CASSDQGGQPQHF. Written as DNA, the CDR3 is TGTGCCAGTAGTGATCAGGGAGGCCAGCCCCAGCATTTT. The J gene is TRBJ1-5, the V gene TRBV19, with a weak D call TRBD1 (5 bases). CDR3 length: 13 residues. V was clipped by 5 bases and J by 7 bases, with 12 bases between them. Germline assignment: CDR1 LNHDA and CDR2 SQIVND (reference sequence).

V is TRBV9 and J is TRBJ1-1, with D tentatively TRBD1 (6 bases). Per the germline V gene, CDR1 is SGDLS and CDR2 is YYNGEE. The CDR3 sequence is 14 residues long. Trimming shortened V by 3 bases and J by 0 bases, and 9 bases separated the two germline ends. CDR3 residues: CASSADRLNTEAFF. CDR3 DNA: TGTGCCAGCAGCGCGGACAGATTGAACACTGAAGCTTTCTTT.

This chain uses TRBV30 with TRBJ1-2; D is ambiguous. V dropped 3 bases and J dropped 7 bases, with 18 bases sitting between them. The germline gives CDR1 GTSNPN, CDR2 SVGIG (reference sequence). The CDR3 length is 14 residues. The CDR3 loop is CAWSRGVPGGGYTF. The CDR3 nucleotides are TGTGCCTGGAGCCGGGGAGTTCCCGGCGGTGGCTACACCTTC.

The J gene is TRBJ1-2, the V gene TRBV30; D not resolved. This CDR3 has 13 residues. The V and J ends lost 5 bases and 2 bases respectively, with 12 bases between them. CDR1 is GTSNPN and CDR2 is SVGIG in the germline V gene (reference sequence). CDR3: CAWCSQINYGYTF. The DNA for the CDR3 is TGTGCCTGGTGTAGCCAGATAAACTATGGCTACACCTTC.

This chain links TRBV29-1 with TRBJ1-2; TRBD1 is a possible D gene (5 bases). From germline, CDR1 is SQVTM and CDR2 ANQGSEA. The V end was cut by 4 bases, the J end by 6 bases, with 18 bases between. The CDR3 has 14 residues. The DNA for the CDR3 is TGCAGCGTTGTAATTTGGGGGAACGGGAATGGCTACACCTTC. Its translation is CSVVIWGNGNGYTF.

This chain joins TRBV7-9 and TRBJ1-1; TRBD1 might be the D (5 bases). The CDR3 consists of 15 residues. Germline V gene lookup returns CDR1 SEHNR and CDR2 FQNEAQ (reference sequence). The V gene lost 1 base and the J gene lost 0 bases, with 9 bases spanning the gap. CDR3 amino acids: CASSLVRGVNTEAFF. The DNA of the CDR3 is TGTGCCAGCAGCTTAGTCCGGGGGGTGAACACTGAAGCTTTCTTT.

This clone came up once. The J gene is TRBJ1-2, the V gene TRBV5-8; D uncertain. This CDR3 comprises 13 residues. Trimming stripped 0 bases from V and 6 bases from J, with 9 bases between. Per the germline V gene, CDR1 is SGHTS and CDR2 is YDEGEE. CDR3 protein: CASSLVRNDGYTF. For the CDR3, the DNA is TGTGCCAGCAGCTTGGTTCGGAACGATGGCTACACCTTC. Full variable domain (missing parts from reference TRBV5-8 and TRBJ1-2): EAGVTQSPTHLIKTRGQQATLRCSPISGHTSVYWYQQALGLGLQFLLWYDEGEERNRGNFPPRFSGRQFPNYSSELNVNALELEDSALYLCASSLVRNDGYTFGSGTRLTVV.

The chain has TRBV18 and TRBJ2-2; D is ambiguous. Trimming took off 3 bases at V and 4 bases at J, with 12 bases between the two ends. CDR1 is KGHSH, CDR2 LQKENI, per germline. The length of the CDR3 is 15 residues. The CDR3 bases are TGTGCCAGCTCACCCCAGCAGACGTCCACCGGGGAGCTGTTTTTT. Its protein product is CASSPQQTSTGELFF.